The rows below give T cell receptor beta chains drawn from one sample of a study of monozygotic twins with inflammatory bowel disease. Reanalyzing the 5' RACE reads, TCRdb keeps one entry per CDR3 protein, without DNA. The sample holds 400,000 to 500,000 distinct CDR3 sequences. The sample was blood. All receptors come from a human donor with ulcerative colitis or Crohn's disease, or a healthy co-twin of an affected twin (not recorded which). The CDR3 runs from the conserved cysteine through the conserved F or W.

CDR3aa: CASSERHLPIGELFF
v_gene: TRBV6-1
j_gene: TRBJ2-2

CDR3aa: CASSLEGPGQFF
v_gene: TRBV7-2
j_gene: TRBJ2-1

CDR3aa: CASSFGPIGGAGELFF
v_gene: TRBV5-5
j_gene: TRBJ2-2

CDR3aa: CASSVAPGNEQYF
v_gene: TRBV9
j_gene: TRBJ2-7

CDR3aa: CSANKAIQGVNQPQHF
v_gene: TRBV20-1
j_gene: TRBJ1-5

CDR3aa: CAWSDSFNQPQHF
v_gene: TRBV30
j_gene: TRBJ1-5

CDR3aa: CASSRWGNTEAFF
v_gene: TRBV7-2
j_gene: TRBJ1-1

CDR3aa: CAISETTGGIGNQPQHF
v_gene: TRBV10-3
j_gene: TRBJ1-5

CDR3aa: CAQGQGWPGELFF
v_gene: TRBV30
j_gene: TRBJ2-2

CDR3aa: CASRLGRDFAVGYTF
v_gene: TRBV6-1
j_gene: TRBJ1-2

CDR3aa: CASRVGPWVHEQFF
v_gene: TRBV7-6
j_gene: TRBJ2-1

CDR3aa: CASSPSYKPGFKEEKLFF
v_gene: TRBV4-1
j_gene: TRBJ1-4

CDR3aa: CASSLWTPQETQYF
v_gene: TRBV5-6
j_gene: TRBJ2-5

CDR3aa: CASSALGQGGNQPQHF
v_gene: TRBV25-1
j_gene: TRBJ1-5

CDR3aa: CASRSGTGETYGYTF
v_gene: TRBV5-1
j_gene: TRBJ1-2